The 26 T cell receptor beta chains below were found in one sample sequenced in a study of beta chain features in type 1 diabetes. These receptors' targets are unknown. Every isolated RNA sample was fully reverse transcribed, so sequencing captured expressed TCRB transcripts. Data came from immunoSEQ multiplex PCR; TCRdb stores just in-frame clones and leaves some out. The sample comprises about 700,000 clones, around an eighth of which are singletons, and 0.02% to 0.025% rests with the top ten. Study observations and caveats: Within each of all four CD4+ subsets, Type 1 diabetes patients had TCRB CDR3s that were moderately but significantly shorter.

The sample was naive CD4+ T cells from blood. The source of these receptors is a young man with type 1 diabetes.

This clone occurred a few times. CDR3 residues: CSAPRDPEAFF. CDR3 DNA: TGCAGTGCTCCCCGAGACCCTGAAGCTTTCTTT. The chain joins TRBV20-1 to TRBJ1-1, with no clear D. Germline CDR1 reads DFQATT; CDR2 reads SNEGSKA (reference sequence). V was cut by 5 bases and J by 6 bases, with 10 bases left in between. The CDR3 loop spans 11 amino acids.

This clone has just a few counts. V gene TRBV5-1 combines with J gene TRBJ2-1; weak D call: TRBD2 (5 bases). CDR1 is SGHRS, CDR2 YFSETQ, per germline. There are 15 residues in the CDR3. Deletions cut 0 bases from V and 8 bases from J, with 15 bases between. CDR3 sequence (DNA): TGCGCCAGCAGCTTGGGAGTTCCAGAGAGGGATGAGCAGTTCTTC. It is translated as CASSLGVPERDEQFF.

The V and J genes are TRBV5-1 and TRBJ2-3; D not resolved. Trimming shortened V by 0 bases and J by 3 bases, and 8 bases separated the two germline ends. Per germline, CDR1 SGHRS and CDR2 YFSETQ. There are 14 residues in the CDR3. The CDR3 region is CASSLVAETDTQYF. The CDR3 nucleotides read TGCGCCAGCAGCTTGGTCGCGGAAACAGATACGCAGTATTTT. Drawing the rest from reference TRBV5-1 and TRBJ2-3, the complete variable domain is KAGVTQTPRYLIKTRGQQVTLSCSPISGHRSVSWYQQTPGQGLQFLFEYFSETQRNKGNFPGRFSGRQFSNSRSEMNVSTLELGDSALYLCASSLVAETDTQYFGPGTRLTVL.

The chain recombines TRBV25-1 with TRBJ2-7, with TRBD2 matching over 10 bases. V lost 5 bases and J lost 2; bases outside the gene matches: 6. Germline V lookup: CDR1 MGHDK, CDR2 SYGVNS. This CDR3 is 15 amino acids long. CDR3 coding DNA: TGTGCCAGCAGTAAGCGGGGGGGCCGACCCTACGAGCAGTACTTC. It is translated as CASSKRGGRPYEQYF.

The CDR3 spells CASSNAGPTLGYTF. CDR3 coding DNA: TGTGCCAGTAGTAACGCTGGCCCGACCCTGGGCTACACCTTC. This chain links TRBV19 with TRBJ1-2, with D hard to call. The CDR3 runs 14 residues. CDR1 is LNHDA and CDR2 is SQIVND in the germline V gene (reference sequence). V gave up 4 bases and J gave up 8 bases, with 17 bases separating them.

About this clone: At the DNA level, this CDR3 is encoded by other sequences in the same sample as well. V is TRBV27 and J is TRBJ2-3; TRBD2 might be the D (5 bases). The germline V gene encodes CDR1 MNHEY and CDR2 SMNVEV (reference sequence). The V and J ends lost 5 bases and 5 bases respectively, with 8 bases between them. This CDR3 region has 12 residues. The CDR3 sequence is CASSPRGDTQYF. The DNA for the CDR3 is TGTGCCAGCAGTCCTCGGGGAGATACGCAGTATTTT.

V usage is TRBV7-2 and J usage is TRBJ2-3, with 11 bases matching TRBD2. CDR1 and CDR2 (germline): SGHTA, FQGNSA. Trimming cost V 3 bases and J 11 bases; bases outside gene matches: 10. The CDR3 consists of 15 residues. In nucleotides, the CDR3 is TGTGCCAGCAGCTTGGGACTAGCGGATTCTGGGGAGCAGTATTTT. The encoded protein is CASSLGLADSGEQYF.

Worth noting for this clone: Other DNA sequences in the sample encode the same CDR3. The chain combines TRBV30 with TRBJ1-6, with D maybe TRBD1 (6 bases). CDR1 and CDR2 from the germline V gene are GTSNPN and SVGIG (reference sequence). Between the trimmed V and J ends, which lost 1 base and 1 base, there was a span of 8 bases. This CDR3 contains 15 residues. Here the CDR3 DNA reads TGTGCCTGGAGTGAAGGGGGATCCTATAATTCACCCCTCCACTTT. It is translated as CAWSEGGSYNSPLHF.

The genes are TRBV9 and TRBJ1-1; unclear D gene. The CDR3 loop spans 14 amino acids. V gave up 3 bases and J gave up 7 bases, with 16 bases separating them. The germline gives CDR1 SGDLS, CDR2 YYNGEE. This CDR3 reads CASSAEAATNEAFF. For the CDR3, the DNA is TGTGCCAGCAGCGCGGAAGCGGCAACTAATGAAGCTTTCTTT.

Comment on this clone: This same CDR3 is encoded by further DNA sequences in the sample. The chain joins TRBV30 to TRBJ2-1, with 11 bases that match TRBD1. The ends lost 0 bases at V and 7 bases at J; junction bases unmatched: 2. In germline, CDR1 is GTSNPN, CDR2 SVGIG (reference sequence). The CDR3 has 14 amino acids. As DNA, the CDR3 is TGTGCCTGGAGTGTAGGGACAGGGGGTAATGAGCAGTTCTTC. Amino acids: CAWSVGTGGNEQFF.

CDR3 sequence: CASSELRGGTEAFF. CDR3 sequence (DNA): TGTGCCAGCAGTGAACTTCGAGGAGGCACTGAAGCTTTCTTT. The chain is built from TRBV6-1 and TRBJ1-1; the D is unclear. Germline values: CDR1 MNHNS, CDR2 SASEGT. With 2 bases removed from V and 4 bases from J, the gap between germline ends came to 11 bases. The CDR3 is 14 amino acids.

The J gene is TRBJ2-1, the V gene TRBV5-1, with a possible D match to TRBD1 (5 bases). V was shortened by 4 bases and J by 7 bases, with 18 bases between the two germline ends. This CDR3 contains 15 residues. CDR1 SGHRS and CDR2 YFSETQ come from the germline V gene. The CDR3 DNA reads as TGCGCCAGCAGCAGAAATCAGGGAACGAGGAATGAGCAGTTCTTC. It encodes CASSRNQGTRNEQFF.

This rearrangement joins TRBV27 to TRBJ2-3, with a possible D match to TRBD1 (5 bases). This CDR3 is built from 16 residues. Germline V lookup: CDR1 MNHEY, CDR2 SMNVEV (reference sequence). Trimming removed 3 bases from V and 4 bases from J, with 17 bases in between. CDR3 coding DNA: TGTGCCAGCAGTTTGGAAGGGGCACCCAGTGCAGATACGCAGTATTTT. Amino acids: CASSLEGAPSADTQYF.

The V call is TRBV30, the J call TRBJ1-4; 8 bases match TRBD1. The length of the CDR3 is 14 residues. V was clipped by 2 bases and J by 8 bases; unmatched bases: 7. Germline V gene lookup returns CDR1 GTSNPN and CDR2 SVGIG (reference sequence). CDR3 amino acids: CAWSRGQGGEKLFF. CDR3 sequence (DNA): TGTGCCTGGAGTAGAGGACAGGGAGGCGAAAAACTGTTTTTT.

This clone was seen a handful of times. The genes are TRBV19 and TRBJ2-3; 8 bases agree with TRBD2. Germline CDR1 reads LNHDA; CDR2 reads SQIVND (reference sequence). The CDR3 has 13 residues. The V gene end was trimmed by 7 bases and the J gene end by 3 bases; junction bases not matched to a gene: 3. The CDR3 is CASKIAGTDTQYF. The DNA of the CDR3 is TGTGCCAGTAAAATAGCGGGGACAGATACGCAGTATTTT.

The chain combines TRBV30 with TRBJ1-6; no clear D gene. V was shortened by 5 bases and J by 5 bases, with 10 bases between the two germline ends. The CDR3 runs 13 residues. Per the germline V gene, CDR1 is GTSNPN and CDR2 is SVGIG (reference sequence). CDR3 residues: CAWGRGDNSPLHF. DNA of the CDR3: TGTGCCTGGGGCCGGGGAGATAATTCACCCCTCCACTTT.

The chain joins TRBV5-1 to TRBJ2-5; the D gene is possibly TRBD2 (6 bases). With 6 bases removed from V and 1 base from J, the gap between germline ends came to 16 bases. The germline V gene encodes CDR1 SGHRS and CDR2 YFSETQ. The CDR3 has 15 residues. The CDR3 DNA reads TGCGCCAGCATCGGAGGGTCGGGCACCCAAGAGACCCAGTACTTC. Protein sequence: CASIGGSGTQETQYF.

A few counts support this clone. The CDR3 spells CAISDGQSYSNQPQHF. In DNA, the CDR3 is TGTGCCATCAGTGACGGACAGAGTTATAGCAATCAGCCCCAGCATTTT. The rearrangement links TRBV10-3 to TRBJ1-5; D is possibly TRBD1 (6 bases). Trimming left V 3 bases short and J 0 bases short, with 12 bases between. In germline, CDR1 is ENHRY, CDR2 SYGVKD. The CDR3 runs 16 residues.

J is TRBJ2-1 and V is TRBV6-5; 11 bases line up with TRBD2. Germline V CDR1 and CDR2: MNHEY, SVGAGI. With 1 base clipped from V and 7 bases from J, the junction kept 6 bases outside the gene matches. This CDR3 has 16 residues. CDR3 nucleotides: TGTGCCAGCAGTTACTATCTAGCGGGGGGTCTTAATGAGCAGTTCTTC. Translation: CASSYYLAGGLNEQFF.

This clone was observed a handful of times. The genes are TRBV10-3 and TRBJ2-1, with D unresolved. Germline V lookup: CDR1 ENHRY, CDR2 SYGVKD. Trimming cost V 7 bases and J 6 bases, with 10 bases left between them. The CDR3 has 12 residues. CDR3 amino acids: CAIMDPGNEQFF. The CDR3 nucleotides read TGTGCCATCATGGATCCGGGCAATGAGCAGTTCTTC.

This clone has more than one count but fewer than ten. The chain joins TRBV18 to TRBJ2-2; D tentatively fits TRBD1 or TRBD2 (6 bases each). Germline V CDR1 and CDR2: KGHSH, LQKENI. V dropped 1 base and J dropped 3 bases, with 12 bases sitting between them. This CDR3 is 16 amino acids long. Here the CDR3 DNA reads TGTGCCAGCTCACCACTCGGGGGCATGGACACCGGGGAGCTGTTTTTT. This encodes CASSPLGGMDTGELFF.

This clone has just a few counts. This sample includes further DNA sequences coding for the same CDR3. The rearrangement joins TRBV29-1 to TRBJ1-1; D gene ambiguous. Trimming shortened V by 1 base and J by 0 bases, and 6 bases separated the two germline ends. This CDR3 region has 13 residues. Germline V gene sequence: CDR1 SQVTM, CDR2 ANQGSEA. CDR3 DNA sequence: TGCAGCGTTGAAGGTAGATTGAACACTGAAGCTTTCTTT. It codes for CSVEGRLNTEAFF.

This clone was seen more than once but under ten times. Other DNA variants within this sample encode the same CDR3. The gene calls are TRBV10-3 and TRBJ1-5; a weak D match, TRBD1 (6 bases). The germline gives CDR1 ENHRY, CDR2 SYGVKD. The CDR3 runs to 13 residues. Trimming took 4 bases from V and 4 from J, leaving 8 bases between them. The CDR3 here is CAISGQGNQPQHF. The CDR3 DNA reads TGTGCCATCAGTGGGCAGGGGAATCAGCCCCAGCATTTT.

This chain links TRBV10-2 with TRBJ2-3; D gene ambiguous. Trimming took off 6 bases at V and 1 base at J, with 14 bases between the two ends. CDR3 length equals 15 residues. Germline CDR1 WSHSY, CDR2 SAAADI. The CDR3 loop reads CASRVGVYRTDTQYF. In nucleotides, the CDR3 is TGCGCCAGCAGAGTCGGAGTTTATCGCACAGATACGCAGTATTTT.

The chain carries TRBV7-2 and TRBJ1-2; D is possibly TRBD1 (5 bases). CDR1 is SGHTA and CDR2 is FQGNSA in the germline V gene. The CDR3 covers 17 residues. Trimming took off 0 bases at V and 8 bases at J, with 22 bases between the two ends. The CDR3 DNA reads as TGTGCCAGCAGCTTAGCGAGGGTTGGGCAGGGTTATAAGGGCTACACCTTC. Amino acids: CASSLARVGQGYKGYTF. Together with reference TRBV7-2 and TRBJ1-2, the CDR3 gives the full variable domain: GAGVSQSPSNKVTEKGKDVELRCDPISGHTALYWYRQSLGQGLEFLIYFQGNSAPDKSGLPSDRFSAERTGGSVSTLTIQRTQQEDSAVYLCASSLARVGQGYKGYTFGSGTRLTVV.

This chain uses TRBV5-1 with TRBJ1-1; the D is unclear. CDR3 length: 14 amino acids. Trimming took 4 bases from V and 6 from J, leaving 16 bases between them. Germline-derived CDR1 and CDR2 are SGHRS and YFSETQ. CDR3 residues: CASSGGPLSAEAFF. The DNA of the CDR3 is TGCGCCAGCAGCGGCGGACCGCTATCCGCTGAAGCTTTCTTT.